The T cell receptor beta chain described here comes from a study of blood T cell repertoires in COVID-19. TCRdb keeps only in-frame clones here, not all; method: immunoSEQ multiplex PCR. Counted here are 200,000 to 250,000 clones, about 90% occurring once; the ten biggest clones make up roughly 6.3%. Trimming cost V 5 bases and J 2 bases, with 10 bases left between them. The CDR3 covers 13 residues. The receptor was isolated from a woman aged 30 to 39 with acute COVID-19. Sequences were obtained from PBMCs or T cells enriched from blood (not recorded which). V usage is TRBV12-3 or TRBV12-4 and J usage is TRBJ2-7, with D possibly matching TRBD2 (5 bases). Written as DNA, the CDR3 is TGTGCCAGCAGTAGAGGGTTCACCTACGAGCAGTACTTC. Amino acids: CASSRGFTYEQYF.